This entry features one T cell receptor beta chain sequence. This sample is part of a study of CD8 T cells in Susac syndrome. The CDR3 runs to 12 residues. V lost 4 bases, J lost 9 bases, and 2 bases stayed unmatched. Germline lookup yields CDR1 DFQATT and CDR2 SNEGSKA (reference sequence). The RNA input was about 0.5 to 1 ug, and it was reverse transcribed with random hexamers. TCRdb re-called the immunoSEQ multiplex PCR reads with MiXCR, one entry per CDR3 protein. The table records approximately 190,000 distinct CDR3 sequences, around 95% of them present only once. V usage is TRBV20-1 and J usage is TRBJ2-1; 11 bases fit TRBD2. Sequenced material: CD4+ T cells from PBMCs. The source of this sequence is a human donor with Susac syndrome. Here the CDR3 reads CSAILAGGEQFF. The DNA of the CDR3 is TGCAGTGCTATTCTAGCGGGGGGTGAGCAGTTCTTC.